What follows describes a single T cell receptor (beta chain). What it recognizes is unknown. The sample comes from a study of T cell responses to AZD1222 COVID-19 vaccine. Study conclusions and caveats: Seropositive status at baseline applied to only 6 or 7 AZD1222 recipients. In the spike-specific TCR repertoire, nearly half reportedly target unmutated variant regions.

Method: immunoSEQ multiplex PCR; TCRdb's copy keeps in-frame clones and lacks some. The data contain 80,000 to 100,000 clones, around 90% of them singletons. This sequence was found in an adult in good health. The sequencing here drew on peripheral blood, taken on day 0 of AZD1222 vaccination.

The CDR3 sequence is CASSEAGSTEAFF. The DNA for the CDR3 is TGTGCCAGCAGCGAGGCAGGGTCCACTGAAGCTTTCTTT. The chain uses TRBV7-9 and TRBJ1-1; TRBD1 might be the D (5 bases). CDR3 length equals 13 residues. Per the germline V gene, CDR1 is SEHNR and CDR2 is FQNEAQ (reference sequence). V was cut by 5 bases and J by 4 bases, with 11 bases left in between. The full variable domain, rest sourced from reference TRBV7-9 and TRBJ1-1, is DTGVSQNPRHKITKRGQNVTFRCDPISEHNRLYWYRQTLGQGPEFLTYFQNEAQLEKSRLLSDRFSAERPKGSFSTLEIQRTEQGDSAMYLCASSEAGSTEAFFGQGTRLTVV.